The table lists the clone carrying this T cell receptor beta chain with a few counts. No antigen is known for it. The investigators amplified TCR beta CDR3 regions from RNA transcripts. Researchers ran a first-round RT-PCR on the TCR CDR3 using the HTBI primer set. MiXCR, run by TCRdb on the multiplex PCR reads, gives a single entry per CDR3 protein. The sample has approximately 720,000 distinct CDR3 sequences, roughly a sixth seen once; the top ten hold 16%. These data belong to a study of T cells in Graves' hyperthyroidism and ophthalmopathy. At the level of the study: Peripheral blood was obtained at initial diagnosis, preceding any treatment.

The germline gives CDR1 SQVTM, CDR2 ANQGSEA. V lost 3 bases, J lost 4 bases, and 5 bases lay in between. The CDR3 is 11 residues long. The hyperthyroidism was newly diagnosed and had lasted under 2 months; the patients were aged 18 to 65. Study-wide points: Within blood appeared most thyroid clonotypes that had expanded above 0.001.

The source of this sequence is a woman in her forties or fifties with Graves' hyperthyroidism that later progressed to Graves' ophthalmopathy. The J gene is TRBJ2-3, the V gene TRBV29-1; possibly TRBD1 or TRBD2 for D (5 bases each). The material sequenced was blood. For the CDR3, the DNA is TGCAGCGTTGAGGGGGCAGATACGCAGTATTTT. Translated: CSVEGADTQYF.